This TCR beta chain appears in the sequencing data of a study of T cells in localized non-small cell lung cancer. General study results and limits: Median detection of top 100 tumor clones in adjacent lung was 55 to 60 clones. The study found T cell clonality highest in uninvolved adjacent lung, above tumor. Increased T cell density in blood showed an association with longer overall survival.

Germline V CDR1 and CDR2: SGHVS, FNYEAQ. V gave up 2 bases and J gave up 6 bases; unmatched junction bases: 9. The CDR3 extends over 17 amino acids. As for this clone: Its antigen remains unknown.

This table comes from immunoSEQ multiplex PCR, and its TCRdb copy is limited to in-frame clones, with some not included. Of tens of thousands of clones in the sample, about 88% were seen once. The receptor comes from a man between 40 and 70 years old with stage II squamous cell lung carcinoma. V and J are TRBV7-6 and TRBJ2-1, with 11 bases that match TRBD2. This specimen consisted of PBMCs, obtained before any cancer treatment. In nucleotides, the CDR3 is TGTGCCAGCAGCTTAAGGATAGCGGGAGGGTTTGTCAATGAGCAGTTCTTC. Translated, it gives CASSLRIAGGFVNEQFF.